This T cell receptor beta chain is drawn from a study of CD8+CD57+ T cells in acquired aplastic anemia. Profiling that covered TCR beta VDJ and CDR3 relied on genomic DNA as its template. A single record per CDR3 protein comes from TCRdb applying MiXCR to the reads. Of 400,000 to 600,000 distinct CDR3 sequences listed, roughly 34% are singletons. The CDR3 is 13 amino acids. Per the germline V gene, CDR1 is LGHDT and CDR2 is YNNKEL (reference sequence). Sequencing was done on patients that had shown CD8+CD57+ cell expansion by flow cytometry. Patients were untreated when blood was sampled. As for this clonotype: A read error may produce the germline difference seen at one junction end.

This sequence joins TRBV3-1 and TRBJ2-2, with D possibly TRBD2 on 5 matching bases. The sequence was obtained from a human donor with aplastic anemia. The sequenced sample was sorted CD4+, CD8+, or CD8+CD57+ T cells (not recorded which) from PBMCs. The CDR3 here is CASSPENTGEPFF. Written as DNA, the CDR3 is TGTGCCAGCAGCCCGGAGAACACCGGGGAGCCGTTTTTT.